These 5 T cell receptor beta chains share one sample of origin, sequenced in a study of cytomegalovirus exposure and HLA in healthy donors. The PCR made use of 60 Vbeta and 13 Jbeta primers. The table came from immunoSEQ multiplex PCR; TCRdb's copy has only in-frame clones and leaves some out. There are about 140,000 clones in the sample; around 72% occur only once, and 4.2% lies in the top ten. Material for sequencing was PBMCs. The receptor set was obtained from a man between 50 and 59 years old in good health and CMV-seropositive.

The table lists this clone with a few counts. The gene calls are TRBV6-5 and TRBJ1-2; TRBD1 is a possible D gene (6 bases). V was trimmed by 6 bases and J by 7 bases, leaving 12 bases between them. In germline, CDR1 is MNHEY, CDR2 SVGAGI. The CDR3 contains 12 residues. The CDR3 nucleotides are TGTGCCAGCAGGACTTGGACAGCTGGCTACACCTTC. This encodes CASRTWTAGYTF.

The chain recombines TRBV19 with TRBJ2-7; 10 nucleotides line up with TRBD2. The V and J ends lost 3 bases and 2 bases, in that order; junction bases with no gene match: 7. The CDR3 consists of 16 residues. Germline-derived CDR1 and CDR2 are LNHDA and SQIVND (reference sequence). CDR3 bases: TGTGCCAGTAGTATCAAAGGGACTAGCGCCACCTACGAGCAGTACTTC. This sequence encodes CASSIKGTSATYEQYF. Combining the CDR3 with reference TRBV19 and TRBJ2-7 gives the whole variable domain DGGITQSPKYLFRKEGQNVTLSCEQNLNHDAMYWYRQDPGQGLRLIYYSQIVNDFQKGDIAEGYSVSREKKESFPLTVTSAQKNPTAFYLCASSIKGTSATYEQYFGPGTRLTVT.

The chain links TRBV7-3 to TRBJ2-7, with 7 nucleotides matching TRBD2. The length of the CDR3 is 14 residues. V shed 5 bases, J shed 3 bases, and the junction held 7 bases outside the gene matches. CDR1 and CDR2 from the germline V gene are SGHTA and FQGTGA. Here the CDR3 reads CASSPDQRGYEQYF. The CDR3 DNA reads TGTGCCAGCAGCCCGGACCAGCGGGGCTACGAGCAGTACTTC.

For the CDR3, the DNA is TGTGCCAGCAGTTTCCGTGCAGGGTTTGGAAACACCATATATTTT. Amino acid sequence: CASSFRAGFGNTIYF. This sequence joins TRBV28 and TRBJ1-3, with D tentatively TRBD1 (5 bases). CDR1 and CDR2 from the germline V gene are MDHEN and SYDVKM. This CDR3 has 15 amino acids. The germline V and J ends were trimmed by 3 bases and 3 bases, with 12 bases remaining between them.

The CDR3 loop is CASSTGSQPQHF. The CDR3 region has the DNA TGTGCCAGCAGTACCGGGAGTCAGCCCCAGCATTTT. V usage is TRBV6-1 and J usage is TRBJ1-5; no clear D gene. The CDR3 totals 12 residues. V shed 5 bases and J shed 6 bases, with 8 bases lying between them. The germline V gene has CDR1 MNHNS and CDR2 SASEGT.